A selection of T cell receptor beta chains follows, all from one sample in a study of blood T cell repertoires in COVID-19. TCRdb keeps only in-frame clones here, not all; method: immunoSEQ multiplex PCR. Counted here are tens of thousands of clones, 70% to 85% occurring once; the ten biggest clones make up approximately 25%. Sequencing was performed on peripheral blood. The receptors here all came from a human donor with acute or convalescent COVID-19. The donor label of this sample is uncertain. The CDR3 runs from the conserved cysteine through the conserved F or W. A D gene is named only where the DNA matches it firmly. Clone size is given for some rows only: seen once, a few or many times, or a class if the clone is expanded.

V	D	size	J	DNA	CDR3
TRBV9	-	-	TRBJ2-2	TGTGCCAGCAGCGTAGCAACAGGCTCTTACGGGGAGCTGTTTTTT	CASSVATGSYGELFF
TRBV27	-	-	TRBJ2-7	TGTGCCAGCAGTTTATCAGGGGTCGGCTACGAGCAGTACTTC	CASSLSGVGYEQYF
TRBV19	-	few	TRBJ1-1	TGTGCCAGTAGGACAGGAACAGGCCGTAACACTGAAGCTTTCTTT	CASRTGTGRNTEAFF
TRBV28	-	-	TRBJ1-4	TGTGCCAGCTTTAAGGGCCGGGGGGTTGCAACTAATGAAAAACTGTTTTTT	CASFKGRGVATNEKLFF
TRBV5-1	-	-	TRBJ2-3	TGCGCCAGCAGTCTAATGACAGGACCCCGCGGGACAGATACGCAGTATTTT	CASSLMTGPRGTDTQYF
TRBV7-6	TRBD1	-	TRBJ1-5	TGTGCCAGCAGCTTAAGCGGGACAGGGGGTGGCAATCAGCCCCAGCATTTT	CASSLSGTGGGNQPQHF
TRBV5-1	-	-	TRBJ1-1	TGCGCCAGCAGCCCCGGACTAAACACTGAAGCTTTCTTT	CASSPGLNTEAFF
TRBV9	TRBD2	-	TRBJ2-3	TGTGCCAGCAGCCGCGCCGAGGGAGGGCCTAGCACAGATACGCAGTATTTT	CASSRAEGGPSTDTQYF
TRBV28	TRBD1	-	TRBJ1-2	TGTGCCAGCAGACTTCAGACAGGGGGGTCTAACTATGGCTACACCTTC	CASRLQTGGSNYGYTF
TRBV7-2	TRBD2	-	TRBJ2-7	TGTGCCAGCAGCTCCCTAGCGGGGGGGCTGTACGAGCAGTACTTC	CASSSLAGGLYEQYF
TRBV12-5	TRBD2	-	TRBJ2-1	TGTGCTAGTGGTAAAGGGACTAGCGGCAACAATGAGCAGTTCTTC	CASGKGTSGNNEQFF
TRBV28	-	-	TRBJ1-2	TGTGCCAGCAGTTTTAGCCTAGTGGATGGCTACACCTTC	CASSFSLVDGYTF
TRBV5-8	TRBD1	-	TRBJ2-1	TGTGCCAGCAGCTTGCCCGGACAGGGATTTGCTGAGCAGTTCTTC	CASSLPGQGFAEQFF
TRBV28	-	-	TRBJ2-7	TGTGCCAGCAGTGGTGCGTACGAGCAGTACTTC	CASSGAYEQYF
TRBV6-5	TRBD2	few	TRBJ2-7	TGTGCCAGCAGTTACTCCGCGGGGGGCGCATACGAGCAGTACTTC	CASSYSAGGAYEQYF
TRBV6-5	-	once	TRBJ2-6	TGTGCCAGCAGTTATAAGTGGACACCAGCCAACGTCCTGACTTTC	CASSYKWTPANVLTF
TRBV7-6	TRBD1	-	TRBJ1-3	TGTGCCAGCAGCTTAGGGGCGCAGGGGGCGTCTGGAAACACCATATATTTT	CASSLGAQGASGNTIYF
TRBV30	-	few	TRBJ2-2	TGTGCCTGGAGCGAGGATAACGGGGAGCTGTTTTTT	CAWSEDNGELFF
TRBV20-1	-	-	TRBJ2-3	TGCAGTGCCCCATTTCCAGATACGCAGTATTTT	CSAPFPDTQYF
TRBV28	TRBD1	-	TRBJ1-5	TGTGCCAGCAGTTTGGCAGGGGGCGGGGGCTATCCAGGACGGGGTCAGCCCCAGCATTTT	CASSLAGGGGYPGRGQPQHF
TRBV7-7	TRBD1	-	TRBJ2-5	TGTGCTAGCACCTTGACAGGGGGCCAGGTGGAGACCCAGTACTTC	CASTLTGGQVETQYF
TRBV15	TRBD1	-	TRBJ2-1	TGTGCCACCAGCAGAGATATGGGACAGGGTATTGAGCAGTTCTTC	CATSRDMGQGIEQFF
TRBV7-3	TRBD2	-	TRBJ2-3	TGTGCCAGCAGAATCAGCGGGAGTCGATCAGATACGCAGTATTTT	CASRISGSRSDTQYF
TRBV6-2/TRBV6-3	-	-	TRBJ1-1	TGTGCCAGCAGTTACTGGGCAGGGGTAGCTTTCTTT	CASSYWAGVAFF
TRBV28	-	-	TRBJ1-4	TGTGCCAGCGGTCCGCTCGGGGGGGCTAATGAAAAACTGTTTTTT	CASGPLGGANEKLFF
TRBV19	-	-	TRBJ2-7	TGTGCCAGTAGTCGTACTCCGGCCGTAGAGGGCGACGAGCAGTACTTC	CASSRTPAVEGDEQYF
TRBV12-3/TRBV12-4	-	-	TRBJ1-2	TGTGCCAGCAGTTTCGGCTATGGCTACACCTTC	CASSFGYGYTF
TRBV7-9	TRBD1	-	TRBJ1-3	TGTGCCAGCAGCTTAGCGGGGACAGCCGGCTCCTCTGGAAACACCATATATTTT	CASSLAGTAGSSGNTIYF